Following are 2 T cell receptor beta chains from one sample sequenced in a study of Graves' ophthalmopathy and Graves' hyperthyroidism. RNA served as the template for amplifying TCR beta CDR3 regions. The first-round RT-PCR employed HTBI primers together with the Qiagen OneStep RT-PCR kit. A multiplex PCR was then performed as the second round. Each CDR3 protein is one row after TCRdb ran MiXCR on the multiplex PCR reads. The sample holds approximately 700,000 distinct CDR3 sequences; roughly 40% are singletons and the top ten take around 40%. The sample taken for sequencing was peripheral blood. These receptors came from an adult man with Graves' ophthalmopathy.

This clonotype was recorded at least ten times. In DNA form, the CDR3 reads TGTGCCAGCAGCGATGGAAACAGGGGGCAAGAGACCCAGTACTTC. Protein product: CASSDGNRGQETQYF. The chain has TRBV5-8 and TRBJ2-5; TRBD1 agrees at 8 bases. The CDR3 has 15 residues. Trimming at V came to 4 bases and at J to 2 bases, leaving 7 bases not matched to a gene. The germline CDR1 and CDR2 sequences are SGHTS and YDEGEE. Full variable domain (outside the CDR3, taken from reference TRBV5-8 and TRBJ2-5): EAGVTQSPTHLIKTRGQQATLRCSPISGHTSVYWYQQALGLGLQFLLWYDEGEERNRGNFPPRFSGRQFPNYSSELNVNALELEDSALYLCASSDGNRGQETQYFGPGTRLLVL.

On this clonotype: Given the absence of the conserved phenylalanine or tryptophan at the CDR3 end, a read error is likely. The gene calls are TRBV20-1 and TRBJ2-5; the match to TRBD2 covers 8 bases. J gave up 5 bases and V 6 bases, and 8 bases lay outside the gene matches. This CDR3 spans 13 amino acids. Germline CDR1 is DFQATT and CDR2 is SNEGSKA (reference sequence). CDR3 coding DNA: TGCAGTGCGGGGGACCGCGGGGGGGAGACCCAGTACGTC. This sequence encodes CSAGDRGGETQYV.